The next 11 T cell receptor beta chains were all read from a single sample in a study of regulatory T cells in long-lasting Graves disease. CDR3 regions were amplified by Arm-PCR using iRepertoire HTBI primers to build TCR beta libraries. MiXCR, applied by TCRdb to the multiplex PCR reads, yields one record per CDR3 protein. Of about 500,000 distinct CDR3 sequences listed, 12% were seen once; the top ten hold around 9.3%. The time point denotes: newly diagnosed GD, antithyroid drugs for less than 3 months. Extracted PBMC RNA gave rise to the TCR library. The sample was also reused in another study, on T cells in Graves' hyperthyroidism and ophthalmopathy.

The sequencing here drew on peripheral blood mononuclear cells (PBMCs), taken at new diagnosis, from a patient treated with antithyroid drugs. The receptors stem from a woman under 40 with Graves disease.

The chain joins TRBV28 to TRBJ1-2; perhaps TRBD1 as D (6 bases). This CDR3 contains 14 residues. Between the trimmed V and J ends, which lost 1 base and 6 bases, there was a span of 12 bases. Germline values: CDR1 MDHEN, CDR2 SYDVKM. As DNA, the CDR3 is TGTGCCAGCAGTTTATTCCAGGGGATAGATGGCTACACCTTC. Amino acids: CASSLFQGIDGYTF.

This clonotype was observed a few times. A clone one base away is much larger, so this may be a read error. As the CDR3 is not closed by the conserved phenylalanine or tryptophan, this likely results from a read error. No DNA is shown, since the ends of the CDR3 on it are uncertain; the CDR3 is the one TCRdb lists. The chain couples TRBV2 to TRBJ2-5. The CDR3 comprises 11 residues, both ends counted. CDR1 is SNHLY, CDR2 FYNNEI, per germline. This chain's CDR3 is CASSFRHHSCS.

This clonotype was recorded many times. The genes are TRBV18 and TRBJ1-4; the D is unclear. CDR1 and CDR2 (germline): KGHSH, LQKENI. V gave up 3 bases and J gave up 0 bases, with 5 bases separating them. This CDR3 has 14 amino acids. As DNA, the CDR3 is TGTGCCAGCTCACCGACAACAACTAATGAAAAACTGTTTTTT. This sequence encodes CASSPTTTNEKLFF.

This chain joins TRBV5-8 and TRBJ2-7; D ambiguous. The V gene's germline CDR1 is SGHTS and CDR2 YDEGEE. V was shortened by 6 bases and J by 2 bases, with 6 bases between the two germline ends. The CDR3 covers 11 residues. In DNA, the CDR3 is TGTGCCAGCACTAGGACCTACGAGCAGTACTTC. Its translation: CASTRTYEQYF.

This chain links TRBV15 with TRBJ2-1; no reliable D call. The germline CDR1 and CDR2 sequences are LNHNV and YYDKDF (reference sequence). The CDR3 has 18 residues. The V end was cut by 5 bases, the J end by 3 bases, with 23 bases between. In DNA form, the CDR3 reads TGTGCCACCAGCCCGACCAGGACCCTGAGTGGTTTCTACAATGAGCAGTTCTTC. Translated: CATSPTRTLSGFYNEQFF.

This clonotype was observed many times. The chain employs TRBV11-2 and TRBJ2-7; D possibly corresponds to TRBD2 (6 bases). The ends were cut back, 5 bases at V and 6 bases at J, with 8 bases in the middle. Germline CDR1 reads SGHAT; CDR2 reads FQNNGV. The CDR3 has 11 residues. The CDR3 loop reads CASSTTSEQYF. In DNA, the CDR3 is TGTGCCAGCAGCACGACTAGCGAGCAGTACTTC.

Many counts were recorded for this clonotype. The CDR3 region is CAFRRTGSTEAFF. The CDR3 DNA reads as TGTGCCTTCCGAAGAACAGGGAGCACTGAAGCTTTCTTT. The chain combines TRBV30 with TRBJ1-1, with D maybe TRBD1 (6 bases). CDR1 is GTSNPN, CDR2 SVGIG, per germline (reference sequence). V lost 7 bases, J lost 4 bases, and 16 bases lay in between. The length of the CDR3 is 13 residues.

This clonotype showed up just a few times. The chain carries TRBV9 and TRBJ2-2; 10 bases agree with TRBD2. There are 16 residues in the CDR3. Per the germline V gene, CDR1 is SGDLS and CDR2 is YYNGEE. V dropped 0 bases and J dropped 4; count of bases not matched to a gene: 3. The CDR3 coding sequence is TGTGCCAGCAGCGTAGTTACTAGCGGGACCACCGGGGAGCTGTTTTTT. Encoded protein: CASSVVTSGTTGELFF.

This clonotype was counted between two and nine times. This chain joins TRBV5-1 and TRBJ1-1, with unresolved D. The length of the CDR3 is 14 residues. Germline assignment: CDR1 SGHRS and CDR2 YFSETQ. V dropped 1 base and J dropped 0 bases, with 7 bases sitting between them. The CDR3 DNA reads TGCGCCAGCAGCTTGATGGGAGTGAACACTGAAGCTTTCTTT. Translated, it gives CASSLMGVNTEAFF.

This clonotype turned up a few times. The rearrangement links TRBV19 to TRBJ2-3; 10 bases fit TRBD1. V lost 5 bases, J lost 4 bases, and 6 bases stayed unmatched. Germline CDR1 reads LNHDA; CDR2 reads SQIVND (reference sequence). The CDR3 is made up of 15 amino acids. The CDR3 reads CASSEGQGHADTQYF. CDR3 DNA sequence: TGTGCCAGTAGTGAGGGACAGGGGCACGCAGATACGCAGTATTTT. Together with reference TRBV19 and TRBJ2-3, the CDR3 gives the full variable domain: DGGITQSPKYLFRKEGQNVTLSCEQNLNHDAMYWYRQDPGQGLRLIYYSQIVNDFQKGDIAEGYSVSREKKESFPLTVTSAQKNPTAFYLCASSEGQGHADTQYFGPGTRLTVL.

This clonotype was recorded at least ten times. V usage is TRBV20-1 and J usage is TRBJ1-1; D is undetermined. Germline-derived CDR1 and CDR2 are DFQATT and SNEGSKA (reference sequence). The CDR3 covers 13 residues. V was shortened by 6 bases and J by 1 base, with 12 bases between the two germline ends. The chain's CDR3 is CSASPDRNTEAFF. In nucleotides, the CDR3 is TGCAGTGCCAGCCCAGATCGGAACACTGAAGCTTTCTTT.